The rows below give T cell receptor beta chains drawn from one sample of a study of long-term antiretroviral therapy in people with HIV. The protocol was immunoSEQ multiplex PCR, while the TCRdb copy is restricted to in-frame clones and leaves out a portion. The sample includes 20,000 to 25,000 clones, approximately 95% of them seen just once. This sample comprised unsorted PBMCs, obtained 7.6 years after starting antiretroviral therapy. The receptors originated from a woman aged 35 to 49 with HIV. The CDR3 runs from the conserved cysteine through the conserved F or W. A D gene is named only where the DNA matches it firmly. Size is stated for part of the rows, as once, few or many counts, or as a class when the clone is expanded.

J gene,clone size,V gene,D gene,CDR3 protein,CDR3 DNA
TRBJ1-5,.,TRBV27,TRBD1,CASSPAGQGFQPQHF,TGTGCCAGCAGCCCCGCGGGACAGGGGTTTCAGCCCCAGCATTTT
TRBJ1-2,.,TRBV7-9,TRBD1,CASSQTTGAVSYYGYTF,TGTGCCAGCAGCCAAACGACAGGGGCCGTTTCATACTATGGCTACACCTTC
TRBJ1-5,.,TRBV4-3,.,CASSENPGQNQPQHF,TGCGCCAGCAGTGAGAATCCGGGCCAAAATCAGCCCCAGCATTTT
TRBJ2-6,.,TRBV7-9,.,CASSLAEGSSGANVLTF,TGTGCCAGCAGCTTAGCAGAGGGTTCCTCTGGGGCCAACGTCCTGACTTTC
TRBJ1-2,.,TRBV7-8,.,CASSLEGGYGYTF,TGTGCCAGCAGCTTAGAGGGGGGATATGGCTACACCTTC
TRBJ1-5,.,TRBV6-6,.,CATRSQNNQPQHF,TGTGCCACTCGTAGTCAGAACAATCAGCCCCAGCATTTT
TRBJ2-7,.,TRBV5-8,.,CASSFHPGDEQYF,TGTGCCAGCAGCTTTCACCCGGGAGACGAGCAGTACTTC
TRBJ1-1,.,TRBV9,.,CASSAKPDTEAFF,TGTGCCAGCAGCGCTAAGCCGGACACTGAAGCTTTCTTT
TRBJ1-1,.,TRBV19,TRBD1,CASTVDGQGARKAFF,TGTGCCAGTACAGTTGACGGGCAGGGGGCGAGGAAAGCTTTCTTT
TRBJ1-5,.,TRBV5-1,.,CASSLDGNQPQHF,TGCGCCAGCAGCTTGGACGGAAATCAGCCCCAGCATTTT
TRBJ1-4,.,TRBV6-5,TRBD1,CASSYSGTGLFEKLFF,TGTGCCAGCAGTTACTCGGGGACAGGGCTTTTTGAAAAACTGTTTTTT
TRBJ2-7,.,TRBV7-9,.,CASSSNFYSYEQYF,TGTGCCAGCAGCTCCAACTTTTATTCCTACGAGCAGTACTTC
TRBJ2-5,.,TRBV29-1,.,CSVEAARGTQYF,TGCAGCGTTGAGGCTGCCCGAGGGACCCAGTACTTC
TRBJ1-2,.,TRBV5-6,TRBD1,CASSLVQGDGYTF,TGTGCCAGCAGCTTAGTCCAGGGGGATGGCTACACCTTC
TRBJ1-2,few,TRBV6-5,TRBD1,CASSYWRGRGYGYTF,TGTGCCAGCAGTTACTGGAGGGGGCGCGGTTATGGCTACACCTTC
TRBJ2-6,.,TRBV15,.,CATSRGSGGANVLTF,TGTGCCACCAGCAGGGGGTCGGGGGGGGCCAACGTCCTGACTTTC
TRBJ2-1,.,TRBV10-3,TRBD2,CAISEISGKASGEQFF,TGTGCCATCAGTGAGATTAGCGGGAAGGCTTCAGGTGAGCAGTTCTTC
TRBJ1-2,.,TRBV7-9,TRBD1,CASSWGQSANYGYTF,TGTGCCAGCAGCTGGGGACAGTCAGCTAACTATGGCTACACCTTC